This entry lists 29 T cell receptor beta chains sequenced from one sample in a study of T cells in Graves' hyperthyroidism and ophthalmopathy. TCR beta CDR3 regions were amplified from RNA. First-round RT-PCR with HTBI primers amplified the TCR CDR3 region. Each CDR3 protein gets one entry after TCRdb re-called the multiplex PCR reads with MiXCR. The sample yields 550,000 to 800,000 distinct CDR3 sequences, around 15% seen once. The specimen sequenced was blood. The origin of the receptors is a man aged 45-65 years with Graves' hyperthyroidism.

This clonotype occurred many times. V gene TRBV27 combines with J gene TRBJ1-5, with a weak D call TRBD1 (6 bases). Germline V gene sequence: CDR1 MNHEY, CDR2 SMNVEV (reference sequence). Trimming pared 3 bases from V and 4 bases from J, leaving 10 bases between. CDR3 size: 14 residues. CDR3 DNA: TGTGCCAGCAGTTTCTCAGGGGCGAATCAGCCCCAGCATTTT. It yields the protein CASSFSGANQPQHF.

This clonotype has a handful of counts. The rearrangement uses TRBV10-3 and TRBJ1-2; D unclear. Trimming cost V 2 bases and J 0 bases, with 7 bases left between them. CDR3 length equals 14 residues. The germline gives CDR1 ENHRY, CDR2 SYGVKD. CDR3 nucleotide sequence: TGTGCCATCAGTGAGGAGGCAGCTAACTATGGCTACACCTTC. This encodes CAISEEAANYGYTF.

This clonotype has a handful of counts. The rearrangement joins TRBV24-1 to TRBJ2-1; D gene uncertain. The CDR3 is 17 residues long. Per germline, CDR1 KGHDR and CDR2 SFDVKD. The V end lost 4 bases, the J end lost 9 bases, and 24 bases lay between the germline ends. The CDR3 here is CATSDRSPRTHTGEQFF. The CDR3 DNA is TGTGCCACCAGTGACCGCTCCCCGCGCACCCACACGGGTGAGCAGTTCTTC.

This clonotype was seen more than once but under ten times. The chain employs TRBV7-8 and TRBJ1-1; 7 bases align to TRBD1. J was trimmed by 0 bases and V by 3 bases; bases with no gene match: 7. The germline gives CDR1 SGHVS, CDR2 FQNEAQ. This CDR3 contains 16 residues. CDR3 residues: CASSLGGGKMNTEAFF. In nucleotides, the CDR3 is TGTGCCAGCAGCTTGGGAGGGGGCAAAATGAACACTGAAGCTTTCTTT.

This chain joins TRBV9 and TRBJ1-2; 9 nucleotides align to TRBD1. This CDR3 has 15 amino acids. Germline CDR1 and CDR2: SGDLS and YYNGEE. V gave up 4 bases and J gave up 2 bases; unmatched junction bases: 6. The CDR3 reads CASSTRQGGNYGYTF. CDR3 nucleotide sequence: TGTGCCAGCAGCACCCGACAGGGGGGGAACTATGGCTACACCTTC.

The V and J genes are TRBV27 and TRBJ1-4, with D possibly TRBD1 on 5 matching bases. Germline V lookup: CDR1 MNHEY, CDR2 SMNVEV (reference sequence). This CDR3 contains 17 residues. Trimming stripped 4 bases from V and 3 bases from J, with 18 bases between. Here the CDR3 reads CASSSETAPNPNEKLFF. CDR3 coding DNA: TGTGCCAGCAGTTCAGAGACAGCCCCAAACCCTAATGAAAAACTGTTTTTT.

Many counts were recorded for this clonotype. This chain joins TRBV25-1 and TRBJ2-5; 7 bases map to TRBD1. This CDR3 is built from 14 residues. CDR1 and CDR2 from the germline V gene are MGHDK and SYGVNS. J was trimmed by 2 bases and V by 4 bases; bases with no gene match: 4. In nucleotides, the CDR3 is TGTGCCAGCAGTGCACGGGACAGTCAAGAGACCCAGTACTTC. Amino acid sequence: CASSARDSQETQYF.

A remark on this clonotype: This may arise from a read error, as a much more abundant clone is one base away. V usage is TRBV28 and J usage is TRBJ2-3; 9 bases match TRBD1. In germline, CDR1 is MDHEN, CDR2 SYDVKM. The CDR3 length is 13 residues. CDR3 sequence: CASRDREADTQYF. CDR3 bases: TGCGCCAGCAGGGACAGGGAGGCAGATACGCAGTATTTT.

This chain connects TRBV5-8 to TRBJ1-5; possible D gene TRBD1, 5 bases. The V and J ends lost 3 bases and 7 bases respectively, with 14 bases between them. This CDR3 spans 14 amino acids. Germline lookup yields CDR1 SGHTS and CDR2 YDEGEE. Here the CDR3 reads CASSWQGGGQPQHF. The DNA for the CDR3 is TGTGCCAGCAGCTGGCAGGGAGGAGGCCAGCCCCAGCATTTT.

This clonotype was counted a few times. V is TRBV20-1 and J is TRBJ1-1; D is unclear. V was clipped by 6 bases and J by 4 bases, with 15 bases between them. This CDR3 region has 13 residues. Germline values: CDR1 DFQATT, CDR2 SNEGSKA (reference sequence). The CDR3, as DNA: TGCAGTGCACCCTATACTCCGGGCACTGAAGCTTTCTTT. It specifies CSAPYTPGTEAFF.

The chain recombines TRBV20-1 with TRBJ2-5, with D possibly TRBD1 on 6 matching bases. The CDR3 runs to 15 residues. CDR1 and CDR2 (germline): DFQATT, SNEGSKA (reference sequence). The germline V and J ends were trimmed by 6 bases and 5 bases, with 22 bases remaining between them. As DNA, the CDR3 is TGCAGTGCCAACCGCCGGGACACGAGTCTGGAGACCCAGTACTTC. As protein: CSANRRDTSLETQYF.

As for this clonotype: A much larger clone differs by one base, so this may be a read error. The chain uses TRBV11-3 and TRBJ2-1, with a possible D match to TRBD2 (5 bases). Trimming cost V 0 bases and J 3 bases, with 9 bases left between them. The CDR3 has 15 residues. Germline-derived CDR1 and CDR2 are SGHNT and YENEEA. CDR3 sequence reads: CASSLDEGFYNEQFF. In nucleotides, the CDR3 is TGTGCCAGCAGCTTAGACGAGGGTTTCTACAATGAGCAGTTCTTC.

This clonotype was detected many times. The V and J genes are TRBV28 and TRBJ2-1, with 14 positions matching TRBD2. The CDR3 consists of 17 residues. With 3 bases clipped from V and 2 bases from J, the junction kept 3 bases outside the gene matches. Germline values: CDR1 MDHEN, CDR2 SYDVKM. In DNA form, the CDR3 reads TGTGCCAGCAGTTTCCCGACTAGCGGGAGGGCCTACAATGAGCAGTTCTTC. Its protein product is CASSFPTSGRAYNEQFF.

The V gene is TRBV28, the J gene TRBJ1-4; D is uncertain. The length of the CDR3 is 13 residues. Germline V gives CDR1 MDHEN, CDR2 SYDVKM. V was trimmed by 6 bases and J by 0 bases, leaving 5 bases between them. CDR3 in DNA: TGTGCCAGCAGGGTTGCAACTAATGAAAAACTGTTTTTT. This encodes CASRVATNEKLFF.

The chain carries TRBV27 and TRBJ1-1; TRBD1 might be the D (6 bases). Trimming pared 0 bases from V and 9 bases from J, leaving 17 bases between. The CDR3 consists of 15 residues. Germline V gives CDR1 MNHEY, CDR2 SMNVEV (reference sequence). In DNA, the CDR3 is TGTGCCAGCAGTTTATCAGGTGGGACACCGACCCAAGCTTTCTTT. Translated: CASSLSGGTPTQAFF.

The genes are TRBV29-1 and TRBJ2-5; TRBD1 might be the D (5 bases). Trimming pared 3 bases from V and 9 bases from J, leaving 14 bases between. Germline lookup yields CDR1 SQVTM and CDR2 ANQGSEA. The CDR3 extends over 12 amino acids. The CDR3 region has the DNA TGCAGCGTTGACAAGGATGAAGGGGCCCAGTACTTC. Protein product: CSVDKDEGAQYF.

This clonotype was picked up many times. As DNA, the CDR3 is TGTGCCAGCAGCCCTCTCTGGGACACCGGGGAGCTGTTTTTT. Its translation is CASSPLWDTGELFF. V usage is TRBV11-1 and J usage is TRBJ2-2; D gene ambiguous. CDR1 and CDR2 (germline): SGHAT, FQDESV (reference sequence). Trimming took 5 bases from V and 3 from J, leaving 10 bases between them. CDR3 length: 14 amino acids.

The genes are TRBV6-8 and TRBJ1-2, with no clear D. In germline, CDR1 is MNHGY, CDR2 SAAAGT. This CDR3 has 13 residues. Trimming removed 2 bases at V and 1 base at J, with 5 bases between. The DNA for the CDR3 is TGTGCCAGCAGTTACACCGATAACTATGGCTACACCTTC. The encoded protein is CASSYTDNYGYTF.

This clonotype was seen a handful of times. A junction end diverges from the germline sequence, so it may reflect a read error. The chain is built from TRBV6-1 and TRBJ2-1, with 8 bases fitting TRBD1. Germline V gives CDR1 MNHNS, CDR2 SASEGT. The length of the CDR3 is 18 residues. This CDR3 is CASRRGQGWTLGYNGQFF. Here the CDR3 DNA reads TGTGCCAGCAGACGAGGACAGGGTTGGACTCTAGGTTACAATGGGCAGTTCTTC.

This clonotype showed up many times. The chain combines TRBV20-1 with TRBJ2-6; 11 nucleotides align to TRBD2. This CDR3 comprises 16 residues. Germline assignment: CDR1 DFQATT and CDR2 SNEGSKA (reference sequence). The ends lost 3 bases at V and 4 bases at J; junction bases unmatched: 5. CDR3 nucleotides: TGCAGTGCTAGGGCTAGCGGGAGGACCGGGGCCAACGTCCTGACTTTC. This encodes CSARASGRTGANVLTF.

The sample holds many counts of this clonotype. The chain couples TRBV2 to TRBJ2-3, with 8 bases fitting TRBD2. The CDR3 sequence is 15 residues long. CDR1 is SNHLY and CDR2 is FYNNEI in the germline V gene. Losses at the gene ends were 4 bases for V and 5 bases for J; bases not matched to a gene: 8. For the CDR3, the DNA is TGTGCCAGCAGTGTAGGAGCGGGAGCGTTAGATACGCAGTATTTT. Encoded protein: CASSVGAGALDTQYF.

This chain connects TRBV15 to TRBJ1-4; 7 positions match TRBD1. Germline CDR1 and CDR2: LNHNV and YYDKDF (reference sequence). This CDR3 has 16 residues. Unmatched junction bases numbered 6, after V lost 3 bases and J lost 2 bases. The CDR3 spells CATSRVTGYTNEKLFF. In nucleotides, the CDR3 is TGTGCCACCAGCAGGGTGACAGGGTACACTAATGAAAAACTGTTTTTT.

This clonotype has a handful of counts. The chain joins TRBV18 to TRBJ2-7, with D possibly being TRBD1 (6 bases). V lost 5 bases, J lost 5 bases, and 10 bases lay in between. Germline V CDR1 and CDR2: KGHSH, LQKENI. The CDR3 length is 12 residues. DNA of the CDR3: TGTGCCAGCTCAGCTACAGGGAACGAGCAGTACTTC. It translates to CASSATGNEQYF.

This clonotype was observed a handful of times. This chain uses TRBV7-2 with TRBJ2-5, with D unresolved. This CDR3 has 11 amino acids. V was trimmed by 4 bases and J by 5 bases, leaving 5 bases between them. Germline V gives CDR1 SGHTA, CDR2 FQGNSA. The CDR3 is CASSSMETQYF. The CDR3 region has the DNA TGTGCCAGCAGCTCGATGGAGACCCAGTACTTC.

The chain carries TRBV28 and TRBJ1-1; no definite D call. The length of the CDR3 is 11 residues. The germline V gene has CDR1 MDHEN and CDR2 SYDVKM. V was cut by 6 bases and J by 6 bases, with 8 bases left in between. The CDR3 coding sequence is TGTGCCAGCAGGGCCACCCCTGAAGCTTTCTTT. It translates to CASRATPEAFF.

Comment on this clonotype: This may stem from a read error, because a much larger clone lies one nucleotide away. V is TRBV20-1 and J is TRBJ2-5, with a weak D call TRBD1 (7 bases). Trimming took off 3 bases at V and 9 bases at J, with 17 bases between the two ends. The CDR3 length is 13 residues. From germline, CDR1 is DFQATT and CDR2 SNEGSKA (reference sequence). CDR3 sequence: CSASPTGWEAQYF. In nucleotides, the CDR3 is TGCAGTGCTAGCCCGACAGGGTGGGAGGCCCAGTACTTC.

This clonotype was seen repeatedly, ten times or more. The CDR3 sequence is CASSRRWGGTGLNQPQHF. CDR3 bases: TGTGCCAGCAGCAGGCGTTGGGGCGGCACAGGGCTCAATCAGCCCCAGCATTTT. The rearrangement links TRBV28 to TRBJ1-5, with a weak D call TRBD1 (6 bases). Germline assignment: CDR1 MDHEN and CDR2 SYDVKM. The CDR3 is made up of 18 amino acids. Trimming cost V 6 bases and J 3 bases, with 24 bases left between them.

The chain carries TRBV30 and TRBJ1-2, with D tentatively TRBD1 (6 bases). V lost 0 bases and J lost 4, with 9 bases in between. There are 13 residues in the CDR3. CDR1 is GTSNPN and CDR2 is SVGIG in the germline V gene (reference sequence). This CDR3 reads CAWSVDRIYGYTF. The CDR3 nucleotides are TGTGCCTGGAGTGTAGACAGGATCTATGGCTACACCTTC.

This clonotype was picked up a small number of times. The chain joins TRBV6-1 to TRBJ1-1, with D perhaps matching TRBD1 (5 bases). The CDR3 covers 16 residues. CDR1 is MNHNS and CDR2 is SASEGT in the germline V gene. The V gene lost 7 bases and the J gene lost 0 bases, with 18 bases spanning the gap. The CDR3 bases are TGTGCCAGCATGACCTCCGGGGGTATCATGAACACTGAAGCTTTCTTT. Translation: CASMTSGGIMNTEAFF.